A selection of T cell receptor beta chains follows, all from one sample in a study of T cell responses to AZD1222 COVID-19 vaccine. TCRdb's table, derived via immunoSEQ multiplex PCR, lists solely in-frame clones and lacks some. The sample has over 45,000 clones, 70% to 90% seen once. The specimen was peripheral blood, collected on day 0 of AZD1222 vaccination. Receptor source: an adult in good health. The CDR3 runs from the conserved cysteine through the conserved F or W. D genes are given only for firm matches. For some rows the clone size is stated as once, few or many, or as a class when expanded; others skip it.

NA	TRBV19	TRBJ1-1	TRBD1	CASSIIWDSFNTEAFF	TGTGCCAGTAGTATAATCTGGGACAGTTTTAACACTGAAGCTTTCTTT
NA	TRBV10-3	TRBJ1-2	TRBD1	CATTTGPSNYGYTF	TGTGCCACTACGACAGGGCCCTCTAACTATGGCTACACCTTC
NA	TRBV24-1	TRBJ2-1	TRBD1	CATSDPGQGRGNEQFF	TGTGCCACCAGTGATCCGGGACAGGGTCGTGGAAATGAGCAGTTCTTC
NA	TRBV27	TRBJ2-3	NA	CASTISADTQYF	TGTGCCAGCACTATCAGTGCAGATACGCAGTATTTT
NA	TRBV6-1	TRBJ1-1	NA	CASSEAVVYEAFF	TGTGCCAGCAGTGAAGCGGTAGTATATGAAGCTTTCTTT
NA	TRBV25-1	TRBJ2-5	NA	CASSDWGYGETQYF	TGTGCCAGCAGTGATTGGGGGTACGGGGAGACCCAGTACTTC
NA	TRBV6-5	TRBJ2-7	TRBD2	CASSFGRLRGYYEQYF	TGTGCCAGCAGTTTTGGCAGGCTGCGGGGGTACTACGAGCAGTACTTC
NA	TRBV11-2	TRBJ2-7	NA	CASSKARGHYF	TGTGCCAGCAGCAAGGCCAGGGGTCATTACTTC
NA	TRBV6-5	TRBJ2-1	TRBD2	CASSSPAGSTSDEQFF	TGTGCCAGCAGTTCCCCAGCAGGATCAACTAGCGATGAGCAGTTCTTC
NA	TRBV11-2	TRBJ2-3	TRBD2	CASSLLAGTSTDTQYF	TGTGCCAGCAGCTTGCTAGCGGGGACCAGCACAGATACGCAGTATTTT
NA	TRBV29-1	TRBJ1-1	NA	CSSTEYTEAFF	TGCAGCTCAACAGAGTACACTGAAGCTTTCTTT
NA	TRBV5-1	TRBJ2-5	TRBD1	CASSSLTGDDQETQYF	TGCGCCAGCAGCTCATTGACAGGGGACGACCAAGAGACCCAGTACTTC
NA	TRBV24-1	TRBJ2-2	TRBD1	CATTGQGRTGELFF	TGTGCCACGACGGGACAGGGAAGAACCGGGGAGCTGTTTTTT
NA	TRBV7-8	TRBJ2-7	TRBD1	CASRPRQGAYEQYF	TGTGCCAGCAGACCAAGACAGGGGGCCTACGAGCAGTACTTC
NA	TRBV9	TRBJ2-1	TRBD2	CASSVAWAGGDYNEQFF	TGTGCCAGCAGCGTAGCTTGGGCGGGGGGTGACTACAATGAGCAGTTCTTC
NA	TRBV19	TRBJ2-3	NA	CASSLTVRRTDTQYF	TGTGCCAGTAGTCTGACAGTCCGTCGGACAGATACGCAGTATTTT
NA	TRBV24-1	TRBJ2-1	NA	CATSEKVTGLYNEQFF	TGTGCCACCAGTGAAAAAGTAACGGGACTCTACAATGAGCAGTTCTTC
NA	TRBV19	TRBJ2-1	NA	CASSDNFHNEQFF	TGTGCCAGTAGCGACAATTTCCACAATGAGCAGTTCTTC
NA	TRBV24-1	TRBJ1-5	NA	CATSDARASNQPQHF	TGTGCCACCAGTGATGCCAGGGCCAGCAATCAGCCCCAGCATTTT
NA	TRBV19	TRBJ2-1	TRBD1	CASSTKGNRGNEQFF	TGTGCCAGTAGTACCAAGGGGAACAGGGGAAATGAGCAGTTCTTC
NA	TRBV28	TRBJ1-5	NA	CASRGGKGSNQPQHF	TGTGCCAGCAGGGGGGGAAAAGGGAGCAATCAGCCCCAGCATTTT
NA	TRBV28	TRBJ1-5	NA	CASRGDGYQPQHF	TGTGCCAGCAGGGGAGACGGTTATCAGCCCCAGCATTTT
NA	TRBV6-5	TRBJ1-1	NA	CASRSSGTPVVAFF	TGTGCCAGCAGGAGCTCCGGGACCCCCGTGGTAGCTTTCTTT
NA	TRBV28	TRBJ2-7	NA	CASSLWRGPTYEQYF	TGTGCCAGCAGTTTATGGAGGGGACCGACCTACGAGCAGTACTTC
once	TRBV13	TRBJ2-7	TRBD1	CASSLGLDRAYEQYF	TGTGCCAGCAGCTTAGGCTTGGACAGGGCCTACGAGCAGTACTTC
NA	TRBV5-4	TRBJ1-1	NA	CASSLGRAEAFF	TGTGCCAGCAGCTTGGGGCGGGCTGAAGCTTTCTTT
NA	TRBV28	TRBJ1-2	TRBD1	CASSFLGQGVKGYTF	TGTGCCAGCAGTTTTTTGGGACAGGGGGTGAAGGGCTACACCTTC
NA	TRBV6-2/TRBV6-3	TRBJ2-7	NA	CASSYTDSYEQYF	TGTGCCAGCAGTTACACCGACAGCTACGAGCAGTACTTC
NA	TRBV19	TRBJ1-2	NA	CASSLEWGGRYGYTF	TGTGCCAGTAGTCTCGAGTGGGGGGGCCGTTACGGCTACACCTTC
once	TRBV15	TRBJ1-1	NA	CATSRDGGGAKAEAFF	TGTGCCACCAGCAGAGATGGGGGGGGCGCAAAGGCTGAAGCTTTCTTT
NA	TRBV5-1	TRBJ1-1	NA	CASSLDSSANTEAFF	TGCGCCAGCAGCTTGGACAGTAGCGCGAACACTGAAGCTTTCTTT
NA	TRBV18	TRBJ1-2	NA	CASSPSDRTRGYTF	TGTGCCAGCTCACCCTCCGACAGGACGCGTGGCTACACCTTC
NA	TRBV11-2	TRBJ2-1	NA	CASSSVAGRGEQFF	TGTGCCAGCAGCTCCGTCGCCGGCCGTGGAGAGCAGTTCTTC